The next 5 T cell receptor beta chains were all read from a single sample in a study of shared clonotypes between healthy human individuals. Clones were read by immunoSEQ multiplex PCR, and TCRdb kept only the in-frame ones, dropping some. Of about 2.4 million clones detected, roughly 93% appear once; the ten largest clones hold roughly 0.36%. Sequenced: naive CD4+ T cells from PBMCs. Subset denoted: CD45RA+ positively selected. These receptors were taken from a man between 18 and 29 years old in good health. Some clones in this sample may be carry-over from other donors' samples.

Only one count was recorded for this clone. This chain joins TRBV28 and TRBJ1-2; no clear D gene. From germline, CDR1 is MDHEN and CDR2 SYDVKM. V gave up 7 bases and J gave up 0 bases, with 12 bases separating them. This CDR3 contains 14 residues. This CDR3 reads CASTSVFPNYGYTF. The CDR3 region has the DNA TGTGCCAGCACAAGTGTTTTCCCTAACTATGGCTACACCTTC.

J is TRBJ1-2 and V is TRBV28; D is ambiguous. Trimming took 7 bases from V and 5 from J, leaving 11 bases between them. The germline V gene encodes CDR1 MDHEN and CDR2 SYDVKM. The CDR3 spans 12 residues. CDR3 DNA: TGTGCCAGCATTTCCAGAGAATATGGCTACACCTTC. As protein: CASISREYGYTF.

The chain employs TRBV28 and TRBJ2-7, with D possibly being TRBD2 (6 bases). Trimming stripped 2 bases from V and 4 bases from J, with 18 bases between. Germline CDR1 MDHEN, CDR2 SYDVKM. The length of the CDR3 is 16 residues. The CDR3, as DNA: TGTGCCAGCAGTTTACCGAATACAAGGGCGGGGTACGAGCAGTACTTC. It is translated as CASSLPNTRAGYEQYF.

This chain connects TRBV6-6 to TRBJ2-3, with a possible D match to TRBD2 (6 bases). V lost 6 bases to trimming and J lost 2 bases, with 18 bases between them. CDR1 and CDR2 (germline): MNHNY, SVGAGI (reference sequence). The CDR3 runs to 16 residues. The CDR3 loop is CASSQSGSGFTDTQYF. DNA of the CDR3: TGTGCCAGCAGCCAGAGCGGTAGCGGATTCACAGATACGCAGTATTTT.

The rearrangement links TRBV6-6 to TRBJ1-2; D remains ambiguous. With 6 bases removed from V and 0 bases from J, the gap between germline ends came to 11 bases. Germline values: CDR1 MNHNY, CDR2 SVGAGI (reference sequence). The CDR3 has 14 residues. Written as DNA, the CDR3 is TGTGCCAGCAGGGGCGCCCTAGCTAACTATGGCTACACCTTC. The encoded protein is CASRGALANYGYTF.